Described below is a single T cell receptor beta chain sequence and its context. These data are taken from a study of control samples from healthy donors and cancer patients. The CDR3 has 12 residues. Trimming cost V 6 bases and J 7 bases; bases outside gene matches: 6. Germline assignment: CDR1 MNHEY and CDR2 SMNVEV (reference sequence). Here immunoSEQ multiplex PCR was the method, and the copy in TCRdb shows in-frame clones only, minus some. Here the sample spans around 80,000 clones, roughly 90% being singletons. Sequencing input: blood. This chain links TRBV27 with TRBJ2-7; 7 bases fit TRBD1. This clonotype originated in a woman between 45 and 60 years old in good health. This chain's CDR3 is CASSQQGLEQYF. The CDR3 DNA is TGTGCCAGCAGCCAACAGGGGTTGGAGCAGTACTTC.